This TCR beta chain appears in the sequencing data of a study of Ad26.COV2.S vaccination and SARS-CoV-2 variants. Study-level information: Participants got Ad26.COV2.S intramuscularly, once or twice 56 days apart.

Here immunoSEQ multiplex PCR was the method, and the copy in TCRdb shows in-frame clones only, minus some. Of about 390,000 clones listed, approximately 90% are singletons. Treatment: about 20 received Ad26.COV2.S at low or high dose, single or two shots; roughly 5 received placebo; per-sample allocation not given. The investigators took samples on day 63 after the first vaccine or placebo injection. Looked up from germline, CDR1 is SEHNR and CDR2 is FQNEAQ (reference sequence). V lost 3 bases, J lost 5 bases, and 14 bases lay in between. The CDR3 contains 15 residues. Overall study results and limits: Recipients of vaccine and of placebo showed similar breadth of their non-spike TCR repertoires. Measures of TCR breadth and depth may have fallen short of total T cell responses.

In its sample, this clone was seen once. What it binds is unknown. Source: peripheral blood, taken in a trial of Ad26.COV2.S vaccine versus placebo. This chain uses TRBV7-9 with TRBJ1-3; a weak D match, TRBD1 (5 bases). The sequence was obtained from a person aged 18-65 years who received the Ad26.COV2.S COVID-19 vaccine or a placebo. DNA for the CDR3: TGTGCCAGCAGCTTTACTGACAGCTACCGAAACACCATATATTTT. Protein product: CASSFTDSYRNTIYF.